The subject of this entry is one TCR beta chain. Use of 60 Vbeta and 13 Jbeta primers characterized the PCR. Using immunoSEQ multiplex PCR, the repertoire was profiled, and TCRdb retains in-frame clones only, with some absent. The data hold some 130,000 clones, with around 80% observed a single time. Unmatched junction bases numbered 0, after V lost 3 bases and J lost 4 bases. The CDR3 contains 14 residues. Germline CDR1 and CDR2: LNHNV and YYDKDF (reference sequence). This entry belongs to a study of cytomegalovirus exposure and HLA in healthy donors. The TCR was taken from a male donor in good health and CMV-seropositive. The sequencing sample was made of PBMCs. This sequence joins TRBV15 and TRBJ2-3; 11 bases agree with TRBD2. The CDR3 DNA sequence: TGTGCCACCAGCAGGGGACTAGCGGCAGATACGCAGTATTTT. Its translation: CATSRGLAADTQYF. Combining the CDR3 with reference TRBV15 and TRBJ2-3 gives the whole variable domain DAMVIQNPRYQVTQFGKPVTLSCSQTLNHNVMYWYQQKSSQAPKLLFHYYDKDFNNEADTPDNFQSRRPNTSFCFLDIRSPGLGDTAMYLCATSRGLAADTQYFGPGTRLTVL.